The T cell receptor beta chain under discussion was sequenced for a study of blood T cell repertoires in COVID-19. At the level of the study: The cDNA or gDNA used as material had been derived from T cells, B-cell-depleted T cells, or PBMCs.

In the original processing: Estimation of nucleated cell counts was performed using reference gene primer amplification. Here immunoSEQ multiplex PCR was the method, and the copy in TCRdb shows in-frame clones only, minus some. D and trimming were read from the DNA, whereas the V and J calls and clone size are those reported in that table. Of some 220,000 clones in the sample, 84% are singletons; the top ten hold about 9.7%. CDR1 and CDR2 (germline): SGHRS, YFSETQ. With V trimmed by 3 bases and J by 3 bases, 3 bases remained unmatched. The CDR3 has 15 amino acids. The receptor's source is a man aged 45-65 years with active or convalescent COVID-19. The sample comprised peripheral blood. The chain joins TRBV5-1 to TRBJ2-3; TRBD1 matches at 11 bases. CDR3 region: CASSYGQGATDTQYF. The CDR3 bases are TGCGCCAGCAGCTACGGACAGGGGGCTACAGATACGCAGTATTTT.